Listed below are T cell receptor beta chains from one sample, sequenced in a study of blood T cell repertoires in COVID-19. Method: immunoSEQ multiplex PCR; TCRdb's copy keeps in-frame clones and lacks some. The data show more than 300,000 clones, with more than 70% seen just once and about 1.2% held by the top ten. Sequencing was carried out using peripheral blood. The source of these receptors is a woman between 45 and 60 years old with acute or convalescent COVID-19. Both conserved end residues are part of each CDR3. The D gene is left open where the match is weak. The size of a clone is reported for some rows only, either as once, few or many, or as a class for expanded clones.

abundance: .; d_gene: .; j_gene: TRBJ2-7; v_gene: TRBV19; CDR3aa: CASSSTVDNSYEQYF; CDR3nt: TGTGCCAGTAGTAGTACCGTGGACAACTCCTACGAGCAGTACTTC
abundance: .; d_gene: TRBD1; j_gene: TRBJ2-5; v_gene: TRBV6-5; CDR3aa: CASSPPGQLQETQYF; CDR3nt: TGTGCCAGCAGTCCCCCGGGACAGCTCCAAGAGACCCAGTACTTC
abundance: few; d_gene: TRBD2; j_gene: TRBJ2-5; v_gene: TRBV2; CDR3aa: CASSVGGSIETQYF; CDR3nt: TGTGCCAGCAGTGTCGGGGGGAGTATAGAGACCCAGTACTTC
abundance: .; d_gene: TRBD2; j_gene: TRBJ2-1; v_gene: TRBV5-5; CDR3aa: CASSLLAGGVDEQFF; CDR3nt: TGTGCCAGCAGTTTACTAGCGGGAGGGGTGGATGAGCAGTTCTTC
abundance: .; d_gene: .; j_gene: TRBJ1-4; v_gene: TRBV18; CDR3aa: CASSPGQGPGNEKLFF; CDR3nt: TGTGCCAGCTCACCAGGGCAGGGCCCAGGAAATGAAAAACTGTTTTTT
abundance: .; d_gene: TRBD1; j_gene: TRBJ1-5; v_gene: TRBV9; CDR3aa: CASSQGTGSYQPQHF; CDR3nt: TGTGCCAGCAGCCAAGGGACAGGGTCCTATCAGCCCCAGCATTTT
abundance: once; d_gene: .; j_gene: TRBJ1-2; v_gene: TRBV5-1; CDR3aa: CASSLALTDYGYTF; CDR3nt: TGCGCCAGCAGCTTGGCCTTGACAGACTATGGCTACACCTTC
abundance: .; d_gene: TRBD2; j_gene: TRBJ2-1; v_gene: TRBV6-5; CDR3aa: CASSKGLANEQFF; CDR3nt: TGTGCCAGCAGTAAGGGACTAGCGAATGAGCAGTTCTTC
abundance: .; d_gene: .; j_gene: TRBJ1-2; v_gene: TRBV6-5; CDR3aa: CASTRGEGGYYGYTF; CDR3nt: TGTGCCAGCACCCGAGGGGAGGGGGGCTACTATGGCTACACCTTC
abundance: once; d_gene: TRBD1; j_gene: TRBJ1-2; v_gene: TRBV5-4; CDR3aa: CASSPTGGLPNYGYTF; CDR3nt: TGTGCCAGCAGCCCGACAGGGGGGCTTCCTAACTATGGCTACACCTTC
abundance: .; d_gene: .; j_gene: TRBJ1-5; v_gene: TRBV3-1/TRBV3-2; CDR3aa: CASSRQFNQPQHF; CDR3nt: TGTGCCAGCAGCCGACAGTTCAATCAGCCCCAGCATTTT
abundance: .; d_gene: .; j_gene: TRBJ2-7; v_gene: TRBV6-5; CDR3aa: CASKRSEYSEQYF; CDR3nt: TGTGCCAGTAAGCGCTCTGAGTACTCCGAGCAGTACTTC